Following are 16 T cell receptor beta chains from one sample sequenced in a study of blood T cell repertoires in COVID-19. Produced via immunoSEQ multiplex PCR; TCRdb's table is partial and in-frame only. The repertoire holds 220,000 or so clones, 84% seen once, with about 7% in the top ten. Sequenced input: PBMCs or T cells enriched from blood (not recorded which). These receptor sequences come from a middle-aged woman who had recovered from COVID-19.

The rearrangement joins TRBV28 to TRBJ1-6, with 12 bases matching TRBD1. The length of the CDR3 is 14 residues. Per the germline V gene, CDR1 is MDHEN and CDR2 is SYDVKM. The CDR3 region is CVAGTGGDNSPLHF. As DNA, the CDR3 is TGTGTTGCCGGGACAGGGGGCGATAATTCACCCCTCCACTTT.

The rearrangement uses TRBV2 and TRBJ1-6; D perhaps matches TRBD1 (6 bases). The CDR3 sequence is 12 residues long. V lost 8 bases and J lost 10, with 12 bases in between. The V gene's germline CDR1 is SNHLY and CDR2 FYNNEI. Here the CDR3 DNA reads TGTGCCAGCTCAACAGGGTCCTCACCCCTCCACTTT. Protein product: CASSTGSSPLHF.

This chain uses TRBV29-1 with TRBJ1-2, with 7 bases matching TRBD1. Unmatched junction bases numbered 3, after V lost 4 bases and J lost 4 bases. This CDR3 is 12 amino acids long. Germline-derived CDR1 and CDR2 are SQVTM and ANQGSEA. In DNA, the CDR3 is TGCAGCGTTGGAGGGGGCGTCTATGGCTACACCTTC. Amino acids: CSVGGGVYGYTF.

V gene TRBV12-5 combines with J gene TRBJ1-1; a weak D match, TRBD1 (6 bases). V was trimmed by 8 bases and J by 3 bases, leaving 13 bases between them. The germline gives CDR1 LGHNT, CDR2 FRNRAP. The CDR3 sequence is 13 residues long. The CDR3 DNA follows: TGTGCTAGTAAGGTGACAGGTGACACTGAAGCTTTCTTT. Amino acid sequence: CASKVTGDTEAFF. The variable domain in full, completed from reference TRBV12-5 and TRBJ1-1, reads DARVTQTPRHKVTEMGQEVTMRCQPILGHNTVFWYRQTMMQGLELLAYFRNRAPLDDSGMPKDRFSAEMPDATLATLKIQPSEPRDSAVYFCASKVTGDTEAFFGQGTRLTVV.

This clone showed up just a few times. The chain uses TRBV19 and TRBJ2-1; 8 nucleotides align to TRBD2. Germline values: CDR1 LNHDA, CDR2 SQIVND (reference sequence). The CDR3 totals 13 residues. The trim removed 7 bases at V and 6 bases at J, leaving 5 bases unmatched. The CDR3 is CASKSAGGNEQFF. The CDR3 DNA sequence: TGTGCCAGTAAGTCGGCGGGGGGCAATGAGCAGTTCTTC.

The gene calls are TRBV11-1 and TRBJ2-3; a weak D match, TRBD1 (5 bases). The CDR3 is 16 residues long. Per the germline V gene, CDR1 is SGHAT and CDR2 is FQDESV (reference sequence). Trimming pared 2 bases from V and 2 bases from J, leaving 14 bases between. The CDR3 nucleotides read TGTGCCAGCAGCTTATTTAGGGGCGGCTCCACAGATACGCAGTATTTT. Translated, it gives CASSLFRGGSTDTQYF.

The rearrangement uses TRBV19 and TRBJ2-1; unclear D gene. CDR1 is LNHDA and CDR2 is SQIVND in the germline V gene (reference sequence). V was clipped by 3 bases and J by 8 bases, with 11 bases between them. The CDR3 extends over 13 amino acids. CDR3 region: CASSMEFAYEQFF. CDR3 DNA sequence: TGTGCCAGTAGTATGGAGTTTGCGTATGAGCAGTTCTTC.

The V gene is TRBV7-2, the J gene TRBJ2-3, with D possibly matching TRBD1 (5 bases). The CDR3 is made up of 16 amino acids. V was clipped by 1 base and J by 1 base, with 12 bases between them. Per germline, CDR1 SGHTA and CDR2 FQGNSA. The CDR3 protein is CASSLGPVGGTDTQYF. The CDR3 DNA reads TGTGCCAGCAGCTTAGGGCCCGTAGGGGGCACAGATACGCAGTATTTT.

This chain uses TRBV7-9 with TRBJ1-2; 7 nucleotides agree with TRBD1. Germline assignment: CDR1 SEHNR and CDR2 FQNEAQ (reference sequence). The V and J ends lost 5 bases and 3 bases, in that order; junction bases with no gene match: 9. The CDR3 is made up of 15 amino acids. The CDR3: CASSLSTTGHYGYTF. Written as DNA, the CDR3 is TGTGCCAGCAGCCTTTCCACGACAGGGCACTATGGCTACACCTTC.

For the CDR3, the DNA is TGTGCCAGCAGTGTCCACTACGAGCAGTACTTC. It yields the protein CASSVHYEQYF. The chain couples TRBV2 to TRBJ2-7; D not resolved. V was shortened by 4 bases and J by 3 bases, with 4 bases between the two germline ends. Germline V lookup: CDR1 SNHLY, CDR2 FYNNEI. The CDR3 has 11 amino acids.

The gene calls are TRBV30 and TRBJ1-5, with 8 bases aligning to TRBD1. Germline assignment: CDR1 GTSNPN and CDR2 SVGIG (reference sequence). V gave up 2 bases and J gave up 7 bases; unmatched junction bases: 7. The CDR3 loop spans 14 amino acids. The CDR3 sequence is CAWSKDRGGQPQHF. For the CDR3, the DNA is TGTGCCTGGAGTAAAGACAGGGGAGGGCAGCCCCAGCATTTT.

The genes are TRBV30 and TRBJ2-2; no definite D call. V lost 3 bases and J 0 bases, leaving 11 bases between the germline ends. The CDR3 is 15 residues long. From germline, CDR1 is GTSNPN and CDR2 SVGIG (reference sequence). The DNA for the CDR3 is TGTGCCTGGAGGGCTTGGTTCGCGAACACCGGGGAGCTGTTTTTT. Translated: CAWRAWFANTGELFF.

This clone was seen just once. CDR3 protein: CASSLEASHGSEQFF. For the CDR3, the DNA is TGCGCCAGCAGCTTGGAGGCTTCCCATGGGAGTGAGCAGTTCTTC. The V call is TRBV5-1, the J call TRBJ2-1; the D gene is possibly TRBD2 (5 bases). V was shortened by 0 bases and J by 9 bases, with 16 bases between the two germline ends. Germline V gene lookup returns CDR1 SGHRS and CDR2 YFSETQ. This CDR3 is built from 15 residues.

This clone showed up just a few times. This chain joins TRBV11-3 and TRBJ1-1, with a weak D call TRBD1 (5 bases). The CDR3 consists of 19 residues. Germline lookup yields CDR1 SGHNT and CDR2 YENEEA. The V gene lost 1 base and the J gene lost 0 bases, with 21 bases spanning the gap. The DNA of the CDR3 is TGTGCCAGCAGCTTAGCCCCTTATAGGGGTTCGACCATGAACACTGAAGCTTTCTTT. It translates to CASSLAPYRGSTMNTEAFF.

The CDR3 coding sequence is TGTGCCAGCAGGGGGAGTGTTTCCGCGACAGGGGGTGGAGAGCAGTACGTC. This codes for CASRGSVSATGGGEQYV. The chain joins TRBV2 to TRBJ2-7; TRBD1 aligns across 9 bases. V gave up 6 bases and J gave up 7 bases; unmatched junction bases: 19. The CDR3 extends over 17 amino acids. The germline gives CDR1 SNHLY, CDR2 FYNNEI.

J is TRBJ1-1 and V is TRBV24-1; tentatively, D is TRBD1 (5 bases). V was cut by 9 bases and J by 5 bases, with 12 bases left in between. There are 12 residues in the CDR3. Per the germline V gene, CDR1 is KGHDR and CDR2 is SFDVKD. Here the CDR3 reads CATSLGGTEAFF. In nucleotides, the CDR3 is TGTGCCACCTCCCTGGGGGGAACTGAAGCTTTCTTT.